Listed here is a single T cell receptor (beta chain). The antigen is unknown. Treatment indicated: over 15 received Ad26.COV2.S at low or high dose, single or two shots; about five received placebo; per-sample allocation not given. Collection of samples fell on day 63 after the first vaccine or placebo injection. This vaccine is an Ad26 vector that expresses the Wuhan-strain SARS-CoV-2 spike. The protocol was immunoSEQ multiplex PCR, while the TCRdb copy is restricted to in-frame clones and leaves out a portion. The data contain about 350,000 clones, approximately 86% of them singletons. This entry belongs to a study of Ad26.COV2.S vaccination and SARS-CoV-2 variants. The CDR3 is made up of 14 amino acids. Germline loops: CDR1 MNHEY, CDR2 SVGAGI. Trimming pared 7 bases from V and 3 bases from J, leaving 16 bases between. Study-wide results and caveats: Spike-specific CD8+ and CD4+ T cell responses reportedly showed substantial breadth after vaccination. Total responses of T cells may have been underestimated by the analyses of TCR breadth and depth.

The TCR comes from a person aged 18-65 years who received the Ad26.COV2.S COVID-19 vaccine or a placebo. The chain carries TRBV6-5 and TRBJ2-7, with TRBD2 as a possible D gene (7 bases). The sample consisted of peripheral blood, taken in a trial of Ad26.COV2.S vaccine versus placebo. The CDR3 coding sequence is TGTGCCAGCATCCTAGGGGGGGCGGGCTACGAGCAGTACTTC. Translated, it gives CASILGGAGYEQYF.